This T cell receptor beta chain was identified in a study of T-cell reconstitution after alpha-beta-depleted transplantation in children. The CDR3 is made up of 16 amino acids. V gave up 3 bases and J gave up 0 bases, with 12 bases separating them. This clonotype was found many times. TCRbeta library preparation incorporated unique molecular identifiers. TCRdb independently ran MiXCR on the PCR reads; one entry per CDR3 protein. This sample has 150,000 to 250,000 distinct CDR3 sequences, with 14% to 15% found just once. Sequences were derived from PBMCs from the stem cell graft donor, sampled from the stem cell graft. The sequence was collected from a human donor who donated a stem cell graft to a child with acute lymphoblastic leukemia. The V call is TRBV12-3 or TRBV12-4, the J call TRBJ1-5; TRBD1 is a possible D gene (6 bases). The CDR3 region is CASSFGGPNSNQPQHF. The CDR3 DNA is TGTGCCAGCAGTTTTGGGGGCCCCAATAGCAATCAGCCCCAGCATTTT.